The 26 T cell receptor beta chains reported below all come from one sample, sequenced in a study of shared clonotypes between healthy human individuals. Measured with immunoSEQ multiplex PCR; TCRdb has only the in-frame clones, and not every one. The data contain 1,400,000 or so clones, approximately 98.5% of them singletons. Source material: naive CD4+ T cells sorted from blood. Subset given: CD45RA+ positively selected. These receptors all come from a man aged 25 to 40 in good health.

The rearrangement joins TRBV2 to TRBJ2-7; D is undetermined. The CDR3 runs 12 residues. V lost 6 bases and J lost 7, with 13 bases in between. Germline loops: CDR1 SNHLY, CDR2 FYNNEI. The CDR3: CASSKEPGEQYF. In nucleotides, the CDR3 is TGTGCCAGCAGCAAAGAACCCGGGGAGCAGTACTTC.

The V call is TRBV6-5, the J call TRBJ1-2; D remains unclear. Germline CDR1 MNHEY, CDR2 SVGAGI. V lost 4 bases to trimming and J lost 4 bases, with 10 bases between them. The CDR3 loop spans 13 amino acids. CDR3 sequence: CASSSILLYGYTF. The CDR3, as DNA: TGTGCCAGCAGTTCCATACTCCTCTATGGCTACACCTTC.

The chain employs TRBV7-2 and TRBJ1-3; D not certain. This CDR3 has 16 residues. Germline V lookup: CDR1 SGHTA, CDR2 FQGNSA. V lost 0 bases and J lost 1, with 10 bases in between. In DNA form, the CDR3 reads TGTGCCAGCAGCTTAGCGAAGGGTTATTCTGGAAACACCATATATTTT. Its translation: CASSLAKGYSGNTIYF.

The CDR3 bases are TGCAGCGTTGTGGGGGGGGTAGGCGGCTACACCTTC. As protein: CSVVGGVGGYTF. The J gene is TRBJ1-2, the V gene TRBV29-1, with D perhaps TRBD1 (5 bases). Trimming stripped 4 bases from V and 8 bases from J, with 14 bases between. The CDR3 sequence is 12 residues long. Per the germline V gene, CDR1 is SQVTM and CDR2 is ANQGSEA.

The genes are TRBV5-1 and TRBJ2-1, with 11 nucleotides matching TRBD2. The CDR3 runs to 15 residues. Trimming at V came to 2 bases and at J to 6 bases, leaving 4 bases not matched to a gene. Per the germline V gene, CDR1 is SGHRS and CDR2 is YFSETQ. In DNA, the CDR3 is TGCGCCAGCAGCTTTAAAACTAGCGGGAGCAATGAGCAGTTCTTC. This gives the protein CASSFKTSGSNEQFF.

The genes are TRBV18 and TRBJ2-1; D remains ambiguous. Trimming pared 2 bases from V and 3 bases from J, leaving 11 bases between. The CDR3 sequence is 15 residues long. The germline gives CDR1 KGHSH, CDR2 LQKENI. Written as DNA, the CDR3 is TGTGCCAGCTCACCATCTAGGACGAGCTACAATGAGCAGTTCTTC. It codes for CASSPSRTSYNEQFF.

The genes are TRBV5-4 and TRBJ2-1, with D possibly matching TRBD2 (6 bases). Looked up from germline, CDR1 is SGHNT and CDR2 is YYREEE (reference sequence). The V end lost 4 bases, the J end lost 1 base, and 6 bases lay between the germline ends. This CDR3 is built from 13 residues. CDR3 sequence reads: CASSGRSYNEQFF. The CDR3 nucleotides read TGTGCCAGCAGCGGGAGGTCCTACAATGAGCAGTTCTTC.

The genes are TRBV4-2 and TRBJ2-2; perhaps TRBD1 as D (5 bases). The CDR3 totals 17 residues. The germline gives CDR1 LGHNA, CDR2 YNFKEQ. V was clipped by 1 base and J by 0 bases, with 12 bases between them. CDR3 loop: CASSQVGDSANTGELFF. For the CDR3, the DNA is TGTGCCAGCAGCCAAGTGGGTGACAGCGCGAACACCGGGGAGCTGTTTTTT.

The rearrangement uses TRBV11-2 and TRBJ2-2; D ambiguous. Trimming left V 0 bases short and J 6 bases short, with 5 bases between. The CDR3 sequence is 13 residues long. CDR1 is SGHAT and CDR2 is FQNNGV in the germline V gene. The CDR3 DNA reads TGTGCCAGCAGCTTAGATCGGGCCGGGGAGCTGTTTTTT. Amino acid sequence: CASSLDRAGELFF. Combining the CDR3 with reference TRBV11-2 and TRBJ2-2 gives the whole variable domain EAGVAQSPRYKIIEKRQSVAFWCNPISGHATLYWYQQILGQGPKLLIQFQNNGVVDDSQLPKDRFSAERLKGVDSTLKIQPAKLEDSAVYLCASSLDRAGELFFGEGSRLTVL.

V and J are TRBV5-1 and TRBJ2-3; D ambiguous. V was trimmed by 5 bases and J by 2 bases, leaving 12 bases between them. Per the germline V gene, CDR1 is SGHRS and CDR2 is YFSETQ. The CDR3 spans 14 residues. DNA for the CDR3: TGCGCCAGCAGTCAAGTCAGGTCCACAGATACGCAGTATTTT. Its protein product is CASSQVRSTDTQYF.

V and J are TRBV29-1 and TRBJ2-4, with 8 bases identical to TRBD1. Per the germline V gene, CDR1 is SQVTM and CDR2 is ANQGSEA. Unmatched junction bases numbered 10, after V lost 7 bases and J lost 5 bases. This CDR3 is built from 14 residues. As DNA, the CDR3 is TGCAGCGGGCAATCGACAGGGGTCGAAAACATTCAGTACTTC. Amino acids: CSGQSTGVENIQYF.

This clone was counted a single time. V is TRBV5-1 and J is TRBJ1-1; D might be TRBD1 (5 bases). Germline lookup yields CDR1 SGHRS and CDR2 YFSETQ. This CDR3 comprises 15 residues. The V end lost 3 bases, the J end lost 4 bases, and 16 bases lay between the germline ends. The CDR3 is CASSSYGAGSTEAFF. The CDR3 DNA follows: TGCGCCAGCAGCTCTTACGGGGCGGGAAGCACTGAAGCTTTCTTT.

The V call is TRBV20-1, the J call TRBJ2-5, with D possibly matching TRBD1 (5 bases). The germline V and J ends were trimmed by 5 bases and 4 bases, with 8 bases remaining between them. There are 11 residues in the CDR3. Germline assignment: CDR1 DFQATT and CDR2 SNEGSKA (reference sequence). The CDR3 DNA follows: TGCAGTGCTGTTAGGGGAGAGACCCAGTACTTC. As protein: CSAVRGETQYF.

J is TRBJ2-2 and V is TRBV7-2; D is unresolved. Germline V CDR1 and CDR2: SGHTA, FQGNSA. V was trimmed by 5 bases and J by 4 bases, leaving 11 bases between them. The CDR3 is 14 amino acids. CDR3 DNA sequence: TGTGCCAGCAGCCAACGGACGGGCACCGGGGAGCTGTTTTTT. It encodes CASSQRTGTGELFF.

This sequence joins TRBV18 and TRBJ2-7; D remains unclear. The CDR3 is made up of 12 amino acids. From germline, CDR1 is KGHSH and CDR2 LQKENI. V was shortened by 6 bases and J by 4 bases, with 10 bases between the two germline ends. CDR3 sequence: CASSLRAYEQYF. The CDR3 DNA sequence: TGTGCCAGCTCCCTACGGGCGTACGAGCAGTACTTC.

V is TRBV9 and J is TRBJ2-7; 8 positions agree with TRBD2. Germline CDR1 and CDR2: SGDLS and YYNGEE. The CDR3 covers 18 residues. The ends lost 2 bases at V and 3 bases at J; junction bases unmatched: 16. CDR3 in amino acids: CASSVGPGGPSKYYEQYF. For the CDR3, the DNA is TGTGCCAGCAGCGTGGGGCCGGGAGGGCCGAGTAAGTACTACGAGCAGTACTTC.

The chain's CDR3 is CASSLNAGTEAFF. The CDR3 DNA reads as TGTGCCAGCAGTTTAAACGCCGGGACTGAAGCTTTCTTT. The chain links TRBV11-3 to TRBJ1-1, with unresolved D. V was shortened by 6 bases and J by 5 bases, with 13 bases between the two germline ends. The CDR3 length is 13 residues. CDR1 SGHNT and CDR2 YENEEA come from the germline V gene.

The chain employs TRBV6-5 and TRBJ1-3, with 7 bases identical to TRBD1. Per germline, CDR1 MNHEY and CDR2 SVGAGI. With V trimmed by 4 bases and J by 4 bases, 7 bases remained unmatched. CDR3 length: 15 amino acids. The DNA of the CDR3 is TGTGCCAGCAGTTTACCTTCGGACAGGGGAAACACCATATATTTT. It codes for CASSLPSDRGNTIYF.

V usage is TRBV14 and J usage is TRBJ2-1; no firm D call. The germline V gene has CDR1 SGHDN and CDR2 FVKESK. V dropped 2 bases and J dropped 12 bases, with 14 bases sitting between them. The CDR3 is made up of 13 amino acids. CDR3 sequence: CASSQIPGGRQFF. For the CDR3, the DNA is TGTGCCAGCAGCCAAATCCCAGGCGGCCGGCAGTTCTTC.

V gene TRBV7-3 combines with J gene TRBJ2-1; 14 nucleotides match TRBD2. Germline CDR1 is SGHTA and CDR2 is FQGTGA. J lost 9 bases, V lost 5 bases, and 9 bases had no gene match. This CDR3 region has 16 residues. This chain's CDR3 is CASSPGTSGSIGEQFF. CDR3 DNA sequence: TGTGCCAGCAGCCCAGGGACTAGCGGGAGTATCGGTGAGCAGTTCTTC.

For this clone: Other DNA sequences from this sample encode an identical CDR3 as well. The CDR3 coding sequence is TGTGCCAGCAGCGTAGATGGACGAAACACCGGGGAGCTGTTTTTT. Translated, it gives CASSVDGRNTGELFF. V is TRBV9 and J is TRBJ2-2; D call uncertain. V was trimmed by 0 bases and J by 2 bases, leaving 8 bases between them. Germline V gene lookup returns CDR1 SGDLS and CDR2 YYNGEE. The CDR3 totals 15 residues. The full variable domain, its missing parts supplied by reference TRBV9 and TRBJ2-2, is DSGVTQTPKHLITATGQRVTLRCSPRSGDLSVYWYQQSLDQGLQFLIQYYNGEERAKGNILERFSAQQFPDLHSELNLSSLELGDSALYFCASSVDGRNTGELFFGEGSRLTVL.

V gene TRBV6-1 combines with J gene TRBJ2-7, with D possibly being TRBD2 (6 bases). V was trimmed by 9 bases and J by 2 bases, leaving 11 bases between them. The CDR3 runs 12 residues. Germline values: CDR1 MNHNS, CDR2 SASEGT. CDR3 sequence (DNA): TGTGCCAGTGGAGGGGTTACCTACGAGCAGTACTTC. Protein sequence: CASGGVTYEQYF.

This chain joins TRBV29-1 and TRBJ2-3, with a weak D call TRBD1 (6 bases). The ends were cut back, 7 bases at V and 2 bases at J, with 13 bases in the middle. Germline V gene lookup returns CDR1 SQVTM and CDR2 ANQGSEA. The CDR3 length is 13 residues. The CDR3 DNA follows: TGCAGCGGAACCGGACAGTCCACAGATACGCAGTATTTT. Amino acid sequence: CSGTGQSTDTQYF.

This rearrangement joins TRBV2 to TRBJ2-1, with TRBD2 matching over 10 bases. This CDR3 has 19 amino acids. Germline values: CDR1 SNHLY, CDR2 FYNNEI. Germline trimming cut 9 bases from V and 8 bases from J; bases unmatched to any gene: 25. The CDR3 nucleotides read TGTGCCAGTACCTATGGGAGATTAGCGGGAGGAATAAATAGAGATGAGCAGTTCTTC. It specifies CASTYGRLAGGINRDEQFF.

CDR3 DNA sequence: TGTGCCAGCAGACGGGCCGTCGGCACAGATACGCAGTATTTT. This codes for CASRRAVGTDTQYF. This chain joins TRBV5-4 and TRBJ2-3; D unresolved. This CDR3 has 14 amino acids. The V end was cut by 5 bases, the J end by 1 base, with 11 bases between. CDR1 is SGHNT and CDR2 is YYREEE in the germline V gene (reference sequence).

This rearrangement joins TRBV14 to TRBJ1-2; D call uncertain. Germline lookup yields CDR1 SGHDN and CDR2 FVKESK. CDR3 length: 13 amino acids. V was pared by 4 bases and J by 6 bases, with 12 bases between. CDR3 in amino acids: CASSPSRTDGYTF. The CDR3 DNA reads TGTGCCAGCAGCCCCTCGCGGACTGATGGCTACACCTTC.